This is a list of T cell receptor beta chains from one sample in a study of T cells after yellow fever vaccination. Via MiXCR, TCRdb re-called the 5' RACE reads, giving one row per CDR3 protein. This sample has more than 300,000 distinct CDR3 sequences, with 3.5% to 4.5% found just once. The sequences come from PBMCs, collected 15 days after the yellow fever booster vaccination. These receptors were taken from a man aged 18 to 35 who received the YFV17D yellow fever vaccine. CDR3s include the opening cysteine and the closing phenylalanine or tryptophan. Each record gives: D gene, V gene, CDR3 protein. The D gene is left open where the match is weak.

>.|TRBV12-3/TRBV12-4
CASSSDSPTQYF
>TRBD1|TRBV7-6
CASSRQGGDTEAFF
>.|TRBV10-3
CATGTRVQETQYF
>TRBD2|TRBV5-1
CASSLTSGGTGELFF
>.|TRBV9
CASSPSSTATEAFF
>.|TRBV15
CATANLGRNTIYF
>TRBD1|TRBV6-1
CASSTHRGLNEQFF
>TRBD1|TRBV12-3/TRBV12-4
CASSPRGPNYGYTF
>.|TRBV5-5
CASSFMGVDVHYDNEQFF
>.|TRBV5-1
CASSLMPSTLGTPNTGELFF
>TRBD2|TRBV6-6
CASSRLGLAVTGELFF
>.|TRBV20-1
CSARAGGGGNTIYF
>TRBD2|TRBV18
CASSPPLAGVQETQYF
>TRBD1|TRBV4-2
CASSQDGTGDAGELFF
>.|TRBV6-6
CASSSRRFDQPQHF
>.|TRBV6-5
CASSNGHQREQYF
>TRBD1|TRBV7-3
CASGDRGGYTEAFF
>.|TRBV4-2
CASSQDWLSDTQYF
>TRBD1|TRBV11-2
CASSLSDRAWVYGYTF
>.|TRBV7-2
CASSLHPSLNTEAFF
>.|TRBV6-2/TRBV6-3
CASSRDSTAGQFF
>.|TRBV5-4
CASSFHGGYTF
>.|TRBV24-1
CATSDPRRTGELFF
>TRBD1|TRBV20-1
CSAPRPGQGAYEQYF
>TRBD1|TRBV29-1
CSVLTGGWTEAFF
>.|TRBV3-2
CASSPTLWTGRQETQYF
>.|TRBV2
CASAGFSQETQYF
>.|TRBV20-1
CSAREGTVVNTEAFF
>.|TRBV5-1
CASSFGTAGNTIYF
>.|TRBV29-1
CSVPRDSFTGELFF
>TRBD2|TRBV18
CASSPTGGTTYEQYF
>.|TRBV29-1
CSVTSGVWGYTF
>.|TRBV4-1
CASSQVTGSYNEQFF
>.|TRBV5-1
CASSLDSNQPQHF
>.|TRBV5-1
CASSLGDRLYSPLHF
>.|TRBV20-1
CSAREQYF
>.|TRBV3-1
CASSHIDTLYYGYTF
>.|TRBV11-2
CASSLGHSNTEAFF
>.|TRBV4-3
CASSQDRGTNTQYF
>.|TRBV5-5
CASSWGWEETQYF
>TRBD1|TRBV3-1
CASSHAIQGAEAFF
>.|TRBV7-8
CASSSQGTNTEAFF
>.|TRBV20-1
CSARDLDLGQPQHF
>TRBD2|TRBV7-9
CASKGAGGPGTDTQYF
>.|TRBV7-2
CASSLQVGMNTEAFF